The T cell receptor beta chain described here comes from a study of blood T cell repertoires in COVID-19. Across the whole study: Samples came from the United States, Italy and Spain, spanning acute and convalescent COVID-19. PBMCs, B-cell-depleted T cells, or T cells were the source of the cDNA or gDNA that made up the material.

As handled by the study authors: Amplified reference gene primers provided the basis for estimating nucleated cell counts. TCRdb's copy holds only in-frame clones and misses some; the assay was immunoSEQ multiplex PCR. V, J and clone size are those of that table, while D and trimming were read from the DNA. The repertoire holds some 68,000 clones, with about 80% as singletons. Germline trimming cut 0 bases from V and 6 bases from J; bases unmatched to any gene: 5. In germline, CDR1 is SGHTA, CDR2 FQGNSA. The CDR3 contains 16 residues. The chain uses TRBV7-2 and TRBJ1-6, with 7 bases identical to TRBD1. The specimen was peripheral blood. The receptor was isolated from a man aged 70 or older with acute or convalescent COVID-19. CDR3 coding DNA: TGTGCCAGCAGCTTAGCCTCTGGACAGGCTAATTCACCCCTCCACTTT. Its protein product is CASSLASGQANSPLHF.